This TCR beta chain derives from a study of identical twins. This clonotype was counted only a few times. Each CDR3 protein gets one entry after TCRdb re-called the 5' RACE reads with MiXCR. The sample lists about 730,000 distinct CDR3 sequences; about 20% were seen once. CDR3 length equals 14 residues. V gave up 4 bases and J gave up 6 bases, with 16 bases separating them. The germline gives CDR1 SGHTA, CDR2 FQGNSA. These data also featured in a second study, about T cells expressing NK-cell markers.

Sequencing input: PBMCs. This chain links TRBV7-2 with TRBJ2-7, with a weak D call TRBD2 (6 bases). The sequence was obtained from a woman younger than 35 in good health. CDR3 region: CASSSRRDKGEQYF. In nucleotides, the CDR3 is TGTGCCAGCAGCTCCAGGAGGGATAAAGGCGAGCAGTACTTC. Looking up the rest from reference TRBV7-2 and TRBJ2-7 gives the full variable domain: GAGVSQSPSNKVTEKGKDVELRCDPISGHTALYWYRQSLGQGLEFLIYFQGNSAPDKSGLPSDRFSAERTGGSVSTLTIQRTQQEDSAVYLCASSSRRDKGEQYFGPGTRLTVT.